What follows are 30 T cell receptor beta chains derived from one specimen sequenced in a study of cytomegalovirus exposure and HLA in healthy donors. Primers: 60 Vbeta forward and 13 Jbeta reverse. Sequenced by immunoSEQ multiplex PCR; TCRdb stores in-frame clones only, minus some. The sample contains some 150,000 clones, roughly 80% of which appear only once. Sequenced: PBMCs. These receptors were taken from a female donor in good health and CMV-seronegative.

The chain links TRBV6-1 to TRBJ1-4, with 7 bases identical to TRBD1. V lost 2 bases to trimming and J lost 12 bases; unmatched junction nucleotides: 15. The CDR3 loop spans 16 amino acids. The germline gives CDR1 MNHNS, CDR2 SASEGT. The CDR3 coding sequence is TGTGCCAGCAGTGAATCGTTCAGGGGGATTAAAAGGGAACTGTTTTTT. Its protein is CASSESFRGIKRELFF.

This clone came up once. The chain has TRBV4-2 and TRBJ1-1; a possible D gene is TRBD1 (5 bases). Germline loops: CDR1 LGHNA, CDR2 YNFKEQ. Trimming stripped 4 bases from V and 1 base from J, with 19 bases between. The CDR3 runs 17 residues. CDR3 in amino acids: CASSLVWRGPRNTEAFF. The CDR3 bases are TGTGCCAGCAGCCTCGTCTGGCGGGGACCCCGGAACACTGAAGCTTTCTTT.

This rearrangement joins TRBV20-1 to TRBJ1-2; 7 bases line up with TRBD1. This CDR3 spans 11 amino acids. From germline, CDR1 is DFQATT and CDR2 SNEGSKA (reference sequence). CDR3 in DNA: TGCAGCCTCGGGACAGTCTATGGCTACACCTTC. This translates into CSLGTVYGYTF.

The chain has TRBV7-9 and TRBJ2-3; the match to TRBD1 covers 7 bases. V shed 6 bases, J shed 1 base, and the junction held 7 bases outside the gene matches. In germline, CDR1 is SEHNR, CDR2 FQNEAQ (reference sequence). The CDR3 loop spans 15 amino acids. The chain's CDR3 is CASSPSGGRTDTQYF. The CDR3 DNA is TGTGCCAGCAGTCCGTCAGGGGGACGCACAGATACGCAGTATTTT. The entire variable domain, with the rest obtained from reference TRBV7-9 and TRBJ2-3, is as follows: DTGVSQNPRHKITKRGQNVTFRCDPISEHNRLYWYRQTLGQGPEFLTYFQNEAQLEKSRLLSDRFSAERPKGSFSTLEIQRTEQGDSAMYLCASSPSGGRTDTQYFGPGTRLTVL.

The genes are TRBV29-1 and TRBJ2-1, with 9 positions matching TRBD2. The CDR3 is made up of 14 amino acids. CDR1 and CDR2 (germline): SQVTM, ANQGSEA. V gave up 8 bases and J gave up 14 bases; unmatched junction bases: 19. CDR3 protein: CSSRGISGREEEFF. The CDR3 DNA is TGCAGCTCCAGAGGGATTAGCGGGAGAGAGGAAGAGTTCTTC.

This clone was counted a single time. The rearrangement uses TRBV2 and TRBJ1-1; the D gene is possibly TRBD1 (5 bases). The CDR3 runs to 12 residues. The germline V gene has CDR1 SNHLY and CDR2 FYNNEI. V lost 6 bases, J lost 5 bases, and 10 bases lay in between. DNA of the CDR3: TGTGCCAGCAGCGCGGGACGAACTGAAGCTTTCTTT. As protein: CASSAGRTEAFF. The full variable domain, rest sourced from reference TRBV2 and TRBJ1-1, is EPEVTQTPSHQVTQMGQEVILRCVPISNHLYFYWYRQILGQKVEFLVSFYNNEISEKSEIFDDQFSVERPDGSNFTLKIRSTKLEDSAMYFCASSAGRTEAFFGQGTRLTVV.

The chain uses TRBV2 and TRBJ1-4; 9 nucleotides match TRBD1. Germline assignment: CDR1 SNHLY and CDR2 FYNNEI. This CDR3 spans 14 amino acids. Germline trimming cut 8 bases from V and 8 bases from J; bases unmatched to any gene: 9. The CDR3 region has the DNA TGTGCCAGCGAAAAGGGACAGGGAGGGGAAAAACTGTTTTTT. Amino acids: CASEKGQGGEKLFF.

The V gene is TRBV2, the J gene TRBJ2-5, with 7 bases aligning to TRBD2. Trimming took 7 bases from V and 5 from J; bases not matched to a gene: 10. CDR1 is SNHLY and CDR2 is FYNNEI in the germline V gene. The CDR3 loop spans 14 amino acids. The CDR3 DNA sequence: TGTGCCAGCAAGTGGGAGGGCTCGGGGGAGACCCAGTACTTC. It specifies CASKWEGSGETQYF. The full variable domain, in which reference TRBV2 and TRBJ2-5 provide the parts outside the CDR3, is EPEVTQTPSHQVTQMGQEVILRCVPISNHLYFYWYRQILGQKVEFLVSFYNNEISEKSEIFDDQFSVERPDGSNFTLKIRSTKLEDSAMYFCASKWEGSGETQYFGPGTRLLVL.

This sequence joins TRBV10-3 and TRBJ2-3; 9 nucleotides match TRBD2. This CDR3 spans 17 amino acids. The junction had 6 bases not matched to a gene; V was cut back by 0 bases and J by 2 bases. Germline loops: CDR1 ENHRY, CDR2 SYGVKD. DNA for the CDR3: TGTGCCATCAGTGAGTCGGCTAGCGGGATTGCCACAGATACGCAGTATTTT. Residues: CAISESASGIATDTQYF.

This rearrangement joins TRBV5-1 to TRBJ1-4; the match to TRBD1 covers 10 bases. Germline V gene lookup returns CDR1 SGHRS and CDR2 YFSETQ. This CDR3 comprises 15 residues. Trimming removed 4 bases from V and 8 bases from J; junction bases left unmatched: 8. CDR3 nucleotides: TGCGCCAGCAGCCTTCTCGGGACAGGGGAGGAAAAACTGTTTTTT. Its protein is CASSLLGTGEEKLFF.

CDR3 nucleotides: TGTGCCAGCAGTCCCGGACAGCTCTACGAGCAGTACTTC. This gives the protein CASSPGQLYEQYF. The chain joins TRBV6-5 to TRBJ2-7, with D possibly matching TRBD1 (6 bases). Trimming pared 5 bases from V and 3 bases from J, leaving 11 bases between. Germline lookup yields CDR1 MNHEY and CDR2 SVGAGI. The CDR3 is made up of 13 amino acids.

This clone was seen a single time. The chain couples TRBV4-1 to TRBJ2-1; 9 nucleotides agree with TRBD2. V lost 4 bases, J lost 3 bases, and 7 bases stayed unmatched. The CDR3 is made up of 16 amino acids. CDR1 and CDR2 (germline): MGHRA, YSYEKL. The CDR3 is CASSREEREVYNEQFF. The CDR3 region has the DNA TGCGCCAGCAGCCGTGAAGAGCGGGAGGTCTACAATGAGCAGTTCTTC.

This chain connects TRBV27 to TRBJ1-2; TRBD1 agrees at 12 bases. CDR3 length: 16 residues. Germline loops: CDR1 MNHEY, CDR2 SMNVEV (reference sequence). Unmatched junction bases numbered 5, after V lost 1 base and J lost 5 bases. The CDR3 DNA reads as TGTGCCAGCAGTTTATTTGGGACAGGGGGCGAGTATGGCTACACCTTC. This translates into CASSLFGTGGEYGYTF.

This clone has a handful of counts. This chain joins TRBV10-3 and TRBJ2-3; 10 positions agree with TRBD2. CDR3 length: 14 residues. Germline CDR1 is ENHRY and CDR2 is SYGVKD. J gave up 8 bases and V 11 bases, and 13 bases lay outside the gene matches. CDR3: CASSEREGLGTQYF. The DNA of the CDR3 is TGTGCCTCAAGCGAGCGGGAGGGCCTGGGTACGCAGTATTTT.

The J gene is TRBJ2-7, the V gene TRBV6-1, with a possible D match to TRBD1 (5 bases). V lost 8 bases and J 0 bases, leaving 11 bases between the germline ends. The germline V gene encodes CDR1 MNHNS and CDR2 SASEGT. The length of the CDR3 is 13 residues. CDR3 nucleotide sequence: TGTGCCAGCCTCCAGGGTAGCTCCTACGAGCAGTACTTC. The encoded protein is CASLQGSSYEQYF.

The chain is built from TRBV25-1 and TRBJ2-1; the D gene is possibly TRBD2 (7 bases). Germline V lookup: CDR1 MGHDK, CDR2 SYGVNS. V shed 4 bases and J shed 7 bases, with 11 bases lying between them. The CDR3 consists of 13 residues. The CDR3 coding sequence is TGTGCCAGCAGTGGAGGGGGGGGTAATGAGCAGTTCTTC. It codes for CASSGGGGNEQFF.

This chain uses TRBV5-1 with TRBJ2-5; perhaps TRBD1 as D (5 bases). The V gene's germline CDR1 is SGHRS and CDR2 YFSETQ. This CDR3 has 15 residues. V lost 3 bases, J lost 3 bases, and 15 bases lay in between. The CDR3 loop is CASSSNPRGEETQYF. CDR3 sequence (DNA): TGCGCCAGCAGCTCCAATCCTAGGGGCGAAGAGACCCAGTACTTC.

This clone was found a few times. The chain combines TRBV28 with TRBJ2-1; a possible D gene is TRBD2 (5 bases). V lost 8 bases, J lost 9 bases, and 14 bases lay in between. The CDR3 is 12 amino acids. Germline V gene data show CDR1 as MDHEN and CDR2 as SYDVKM. The CDR3 DNA follows: TGTGCCAGCTCGGGGTATGGTAGTGAGCAGTTCTTC. Translated: CASSGYGSEQFF. Together with reference TRBV28 and TRBJ2-1, the CDR3 gives the full variable domain: DVKVTQSSRYLVKRTGEKVFLECVQDMDHENMFWYRQDPGLGLRLIYFSYDVKMKEKGDIPEGYSVSREKKERFSLILESASTNQTSMYLCASSGYGSEQFFGPGTRLTVL.

This clone was detected a few times. The chain combines TRBV7-3 with TRBJ1-2, with a tentative D call TRBD1 (6 bases). CDR1 and CDR2 from the germline V gene are SGHTA and FQGTGA. There are 11 residues in the CDR3. Deletions cut 5 bases from V and 8 bases from J, with 9 bases between. The CDR3 sequence: CASSPGAGYTF. The CDR3 bases are TGTGCCAGCAGCCCAGGGGCGGGCTACACCTTC.

This chain uses TRBV9 with TRBJ1-1; D is undetermined. Germline assignment: CDR1 SGDLS and CDR2 YYNGEE. The germline V and J ends were trimmed by 0 bases and 0 bases, with 9 bases remaining between them. CDR3 length equals 15 residues. CDR3 region: CASSVDWELNTEAFF. The DNA of the CDR3 is TGTGCCAGCAGCGTAGACTGGGAGTTGAACACTGAAGCTTTCTTT.

This clone was counted only a few times. The V call is TRBV27, the J call TRBJ1-2; 11 bases fit TRBD1. J lost 6 bases, V lost 4 bases, and 7 bases had no gene match. The CDR3 is 15 residues long. Germline CDR1 and CDR2: MNHEY and SMNVEV (reference sequence). The CDR3 coding sequence is TGTGCCAGCAGTTCCCGGGACAGGGGGTGGAATGGCTACACCTTC. Translation gives CASSSRDRGWNGYTF.

V gene TRBV6-6 combines with J gene TRBJ2-1; D call uncertain. Germline V gene data show CDR1 as MNHNY and CDR2 as SVGAGI (reference sequence). CDR3 length equals 12 residues. V was clipped by 2 bases and J by 8 bases, with 7 bases between them. CDR3 nucleotides: TGTGCCAGCAGTTACGAGGTCGATGAGCAGTTCTTC. It encodes CASSYEVDEQFF.

V gene TRBV7-9 combines with J gene TRBJ1-5; TRBD1 matches at 8 bases. V shed 5 bases and J 4 bases; nucleotides not matched to a gene: 4. Per germline, CDR1 SEHNR and CDR2 FQNEAQ (reference sequence). The CDR3 is 14 residues long. The CDR3 DNA reads as TGTGCCAGCAGCCAAGACAGGGGTAATCAGCCCCAGCATTTT. It codes for CASSQDRGNQPQHF.

This clone was detected a few times. The DNA of the CDR3 is TGTGCCTGGCTCCACGGGACAGGGGATGCCTACGAGCAGTACTTC. Translating gives CAWLHGTGDAYEQYF. The chain links TRBV30 to TRBJ2-7, with TRBD1 matching 10 bases. J gave up 2 bases and V 5 bases, and 9 bases lay outside the gene matches. Germline assignment: CDR1 GTSNPN and CDR2 SVGIG (reference sequence). The length of the CDR3 is 15 residues.

The chain recombines TRBV27 with TRBJ1-4; TRBD1 agrees at 10 bases. Germline lookup yields CDR1 MNHEY and CDR2 SMNVEV (reference sequence). This CDR3 is 19 amino acids long. Trimming took 2 bases from V and 0 from J; bases not matched to a gene: 9. The CDR3 DNA reads TGTGCCAGCAGTTTAGAGGGACAGGGGACTCCTGCAACTAATGAAAAACTGTTTTTT. It yields the protein CASSLEGQGTPATNEKLFF. Variable domain in full (rest from reference TRBV27 and TRBJ1-4): EAQVTQNPRYLITVTGKKLTVTCSQNMNHEYMSWYRQDPGLGLRQIYYSMNVEVTDKGDVPEGYKVSRKEKRNFPLILESPSPNQTSLYFCASSLEGQGTPATNEKLFFGSGTQLSVL.

The genes are TRBV28 and TRBJ2-7; D is undetermined. Looked up from germline, CDR1 is MDHEN and CDR2 is SYDVKM. V was pared by 4 bases and J by 2 bases, with 9 bases between. The CDR3 consists of 13 residues. The CDR3 DNA sequence: TGTGCCAGCAGTTCGGTAGAGGCCTACGAGCAGTACTTC. Protein sequence: CASSSVEAYEQYF.

The chain recombines TRBV29-1 with TRBJ1-1; the match to TRBD1 covers 10 bases. The CDR3 is made up of 15 amino acids. After removal of 8 bases from V and 1 base from J, the junction contained 10 bases not matched to a gene. Germline CDR1 is SQVTM and CDR2 is ANQGSEA. Written as DNA, the CDR3 is TGCAGCATCCGGGACAGGGGCCGTCCGAACACTGAAGCTTTCTTT. This sequence encodes CSIRDRGRPNTEAFF.

In its sample, this clone was seen a few times. This rearrangement joins TRBV27 to TRBJ1-1, with D unclear. The length of the CDR3 is 11 residues. V lost 7 bases and J 10 bases, leaving 13 bases between the germline ends. The germline gives CDR1 MNHEY, CDR2 SMNVEV (reference sequence). CDR3 DNA: TGTGCCAGCAAGGAGGTTAACAGAGCTTTCTTT. Protein sequence: CASKEVNRAFF.

The chain employs TRBV6-1 and TRBJ2-7; 13 nucleotides line up with TRBD2. The trim removed 7 bases at V and 4 bases at J, leaving 4 bases unmatched. The CDR3 extends over 14 amino acids. Germline CDR1 reads MNHNS; CDR2 reads SASEGT. The CDR3 sequence: CASNSLAGGYEQYF. CDR3 sequence (DNA): TGTGCCAGCAACTCACTAGCGGGAGGGTACGAGCAGTACTTC.

The V and J genes are TRBV6-5 and TRBJ2-1; 7 bases map to TRBD2. Trimming removed 6 bases from V and 7 bases from J; junction bases left unmatched: 6. This CDR3 contains 13 residues. Germline CDR1 and CDR2: MNHEY and SVGAGI. The chain's CDR3 is CASRASGKNEQFF. Here the CDR3 DNA reads TGTGCCAGCAGGGCTAGCGGCAAAAATGAGCAGTTCTTC.